A selection of T cell receptor beta chains follows, all from one sample in a study of OX40 agonist ivuxolimab in advanced cancers. Profiling relied on immunoSEQ multiplex PCR, and the TCRdb table lists in-frame clones only, not all of them. The sample includes nearly 85,000 clones, around four fifths of them seen just once. Sequencing used CD4+ or CD8+ T cells sorted from blood, obtained in a trial of the OX40 agonist ivuxolimab. The source of these receptors is an adult with an advanced solid tumor such as melanoma, head and neck, liver or kidney cancer. Both conserved end residues are part of each CDR3.

j_call | cdr3_length | v_call | cdr3_aa
TRBJ2-3 | 14 | TRBV5-1 | CASLKGPGTDTQYF
TRBJ2-1 | 16 | TRBV7-9 | CASSRLTKIAYNEQFF
TRBJ1-6 | 17 | TRBV19 | CASSGTRIGSYNSPLHF
TRBJ2-5 | 14 | TRBV5-1 | CASSREGQQETQYF
TRBJ1-5 | 17 | TRBV27 | CASSLTSPGRPNQPQHF
TRBJ1-4 | 15 | TRBV7-2 | CASSPQALANEKLFF
TRBJ2-5 | 17 | TRBV4-1 | CASSQDLELAGEETQYF
TRBJ1-1 | 13 | TRBV11-2 | CASSPGLRGGAFF
TRBJ2-3 | 15 | TRBV7-9 | CASSLRQGGTDTQYF
TRBJ1-4 | 15 | TRBV6-5 | CASRDRGATNEKLFF
TRBJ2-1 | 13 | TRBV30 | CAWNRGTHNEQFF
TRBJ1-3 | 17 | TRBV19 | CASNAPRTANSGNTIYF
TRBJ2-7 | 14 | TRBV19 | CASSILQNSYEQYF
TRBJ2-3 | 11 | TRBV30 | CAWSVGDTQYF
TRBJ1-5 | 17 | TRBV4-1 | CASSQRTPGQGNQPQHF
TRBJ1-6 | 16 | TRBV6-7 | CASSYGRDRGSRSLHF
TRBJ2-3 | 12 | TRBV4-1 | CASSQGPGTQYF
TRBJ1-5 | 15 | TRBV6-5 | CASSYSGDKIQPQHF
TRBJ1-4 | 16 | TRBV5-4 | CASSLNGGGGNEKLFF
TRBJ1-1 | 14 | TRBV7-2 | CASSIPGGITEAFF
TRBJ2-1 | 12 | TRBV7-2 | CASSVNYNEQFF